These 14 T cell receptor beta chains originate from one sample sequenced in a study of blood T cell repertoires in COVID-19. TCRdb keeps only in-frame clones here, not all; method: immunoSEQ multiplex PCR. The sample records some 190,000 clones, around 85% being singletons. The specimen sequenced was PBMCs or T cells enriched from blood (not recorded which). The receptors derive from a woman aged 25 to 39 who had recovered from COVID-19.

V is TRBV14 and J is TRBJ2-7; 7 bases align to TRBD1. The V and J ends lost 1 base and 7 bases, in that order; junction bases with no gene match: 4. Germline CDR1 and CDR2: SGHDN and FVKESK. The CDR3 contains 13 residues. CDR3 protein: CASSQVRGQEQYF. In DNA form, the CDR3 reads TGTGCCAGCAGCCAAGTAAGGGGGCAAGAGCAGTACTTC.

The gene calls are TRBV24-1 and TRBJ2-3; the match to TRBD2 covers 7 bases. CDR3 size: 16 residues. CDR1 is KGHDR and CDR2 is SFDVKD in the germline V gene. V trimming: 1 base; J trimming: 4 bases; junction bases outside the gene matches: 7. DNA of the CDR3: TGTGCCACCAGTGATTTTCGCGGGGGACGACCAGATACGCAGTATTTT. This translates into CATSDFRGGRPDTQYF.

The V and J genes are TRBV19 and TRBJ2-3; D not resolved. The CDR3 covers 15 residues. Germline CDR1 LNHDA, CDR2 SQIVND (reference sequence). Trimming stripped 6 bases from V and 0 bases from J, with 13 bases between. The CDR3 region has the DNA TGTGCCAGTAGCGTCACCGGTCCTAGCACAGATACGCAGTATTTT. Translating it yields CASSVTGPSTDTQYF.

Comments on this clone: The sample has other DNA sequences that encode this CDR3 too. The chain has TRBV5-1 and TRBJ2-3, with 8 bases lining up with TRBD2. CDR1 and CDR2 (germline): SGHRS, YFSETQ. This CDR3 spans 14 amino acids. V lost 2 bases and J lost 3; bases outside the gene matches: 2. The CDR3 protein is CASSFGLATDTQYF. CDR3 nucleotides: TGCGCCAGCAGCTTCGGACTAGCTACAGATACGCAGTATTTT.

The genes are TRBV18 and TRBJ1-1; D gene uncertain. CDR1 KGHSH and CDR2 LQKENI come from the germline V gene. V was pared by 2 bases and J by 1 base, with 11 bases between. This CDR3 is built from 15 residues. CDR3 in amino acids: CASSPVPWANTEAFF. The CDR3, as DNA: TGTGCCAGCTCACCAGTTCCTTGGGCGAACACTGAAGCTTTCTTT.

V is TRBV5-6 and J is TRBJ2-2; 7 positions match TRBD1. CDR1 is SGHDT, CDR2 YYEEEE, per germline. CDR3 size: 17 residues. V lost 0 bases to trimming and J lost 4 bases; unmatched junction nucleotides: 9. DNA for the CDR3: TGTGCCAGCAGCTTGGTCCCGGCAGGGGGTGCCACCGGGGAGCTGTTTTTT. Residues: CASSLVPAGGATGELFF.

This clone was observed a handful of times. This chain connects TRBV5-1 to TRBJ2-5, with D possibly being TRBD2 (6 bases). Per the germline V gene, CDR1 is SGHRS and CDR2 is YFSETQ. V lost 1 base to trimming and J lost 1 base, with 11 bases between them. The CDR3 has 15 amino acids. CDR3 nucleotide sequence: TGCGCCAGCAGCTTGTTTCCCGGGGGCCAAGAGACCCAGTACTTC. It translates to CASSLFPGGQETQYF.

This sequence joins TRBV9 and TRBJ1-1; 7 nucleotides match TRBD1. The CDR3 extends over 18 amino acids. The germline V gene has CDR1 SGDLS and CDR2 YYNGEE. The V gene end was trimmed by 0 bases and the J gene end by 1 base; junction bases not matched to a gene: 12. DNA of the CDR3: TGTGCCAGCAGCGTAGGGGGGCACAAGGGGGCGGAGAACACTGAAGCTTTCTTT. It specifies CASSVGGHKGAENTEAFF. Based on the CDR3 plus reference TRBV9 and TRBJ1-1, the full variable domain is DSGVTQTPKHLITATGQRVTLRCSPRSGDLSVYWYQQSLDQGLQFLIQYYNGEERAKGNILERFSAQQFPDLHSELNLSSLELGDSALYFCASSVGGHKGAENTEAFFGQGTRLTVV.

This clone appeared a single time. The V gene is TRBV6-5, the J gene TRBJ1-2; D unresolved. The V end lost 4 bases, the J end lost 4 bases, and 7 bases lay between the germline ends. The CDR3 extends over 12 amino acids. Germline CDR1 is MNHEY and CDR2 is SVGAGI. Written as DNA, the CDR3 is TGTGCCAGCAGTTCCGTCCGCTATGGCTACACCTTC. Translating gives CASSSVRYGYTF.

The chain uses TRBV7-2 and TRBJ1-5; D ambiguous. Trimming left V 6 bases short and J 5 bases short, with 17 bases between. The CDR3 sequence is 15 residues long. Germline V gives CDR1 SGHTA, CDR2 FQGNSA. The CDR3 nucleotides read TGTGCCAGCAGTCTGTCGTTAAATCACTATCAGCCCCAGCATTTT. Its protein is CASSLSLNHYQPQHF.

The rearrangement links TRBV5-4 to TRBJ2-5, with D possibly matching TRBD2 (5 bases). Germline CDR1 SGHNT, CDR2 YYREEE (reference sequence). With 6 bases removed from V and 3 bases from J, the gap between germline ends came to 18 bases. This CDR3 spans 15 amino acids. CDR3 region: CASTSRAAYEETQYF. As DNA, the CDR3 is TGTGCCAGCACCTCCAGAGCGGCTTACGAAGAGACCCAGTACTTC.

The genes are TRBV28 and TRBJ2-1; D perhaps matches TRBD1 (5 bases). This CDR3 contains 17 residues. CDR1 and CDR2 (germline): MDHEN, SYDVKM. Trimming stripped 5 bases from V and 4 bases from J, with 21 bases between. The CDR3 here is CASSTPWGRASYNEQFF. The CDR3 bases are TGTGCCAGCAGTACCCCCTGGGGCAGGGCCAGTTACAATGAGCAGTTCTTC.

This sequence joins TRBV15 and TRBJ1-2; 12 bases are shared with TRBD1. This CDR3 has 17 amino acids. CDR1 LNHNV and CDR2 YYDKDF come from the germline V gene (reference sequence). V dropped 0 bases and J dropped 8; count of bases not matched to a gene: 10. The CDR3: CATSRERPGQGARGYTF. CDR3 sequence (DNA): TGTGCCACCAGCAGAGAGCGACCGGGACAGGGGGCGCGAGGCTACACCTTC.

J is TRBJ1-3 and V is TRBV15; D uncertain. V lost 1 base, J lost 0 bases, and 10 bases lay in between. CDR3 length equals 16 residues. CDR1 is LNHNV, CDR2 YYDKDF, per germline (reference sequence). The CDR3 protein is CATSRGGSDSGNTIYF. The DNA of the CDR3 is TGTGCCACCAGCAGAGGTGGCTCCGACTCTGGAAACACCATATATTTT.